These 31 T cell receptor beta chains originate from one sample sequenced in a study of shared clonotypes between healthy human individuals. It was CD45RO-negative cells, positively selected for CCR7, that made up naive CD8 cells, with terminally differentiated effector memory CD45RA+ cells excluded. Sequenced by immunoSEQ multiplex PCR; TCRdb stores in-frame clones only, minus some. The sample contains 2 million to 2.5 million clones, around 96% of which appear only once. The sequenced material came from naive CD8+ T cells sorted from blood. The source of these receptors is a man younger than 35 in good health.

The chain employs TRBV6-5 and TRBJ2-5, with 12 nucleotides matching TRBD2. Germline V gene data show CDR1 as MNHEY and CDR2 as SVGAGI. Germline trimming cut 5 bases from V and 0 bases from J; bases unmatched to any gene: 1. The CDR3 sequence is 15 residues long. The CDR3 DNA follows: TGTGCCAGCAGTCGGACTAGCGGGAACCAAGAGACCCAGTACTTC. As protein: CASSRTSGNQETQYF.

This chain connects TRBV27 to TRBJ2-1; a possible D gene is TRBD1 (5 bases). The CDR3 has 17 amino acids. Trimming left V 3 bases short and J 0 bases short, with 15 bases between. The germline V gene encodes CDR1 MNHEY and CDR2 SMNVEV (reference sequence). CDR3 coding DNA: TGTGCCAGCAGTTTCCAAGGGGTAAGGGGCTCCTACAATGAGCAGTTCTTC. Translation: CASSFQGVRGSYNEQFF.

The chain joins TRBV6-1 to TRBJ2-3; D perhaps matches TRBD1 (5 bases). Germline CDR1 is MNHNS and CDR2 is SASEGT. V lost 1 base, J lost 3 bases, and 14 bases lay in between. There are 16 residues in the CDR3. The CDR3 loop reads CASSEEAGSETDTQYF. The CDR3 region has the DNA TGTGCCAGCAGTGAAGAGGCAGGGTCCGAAACAGATACGCAGTATTTT.

The CDR3 region has the DNA TGTGCCAGCAGTCGACTGACTAACACTGAAGCTTTCTTT. The encoded protein is CASSRLTNTEAFF. The rearrangement links TRBV5-8 to TRBJ1-1; the D is unclear. Germline loops: CDR1 SGHTS, CDR2 YDEGEE. V was trimmed by 5 bases and J by 2 bases, leaving 10 bases between them. This CDR3 is 13 amino acids long.

The chain combines TRBV4-2 with TRBJ2-7; D tentatively reads TRBD1 or TRBD2 (5 bases each). Trimming shortened V by 4 bases and J by 4 bases, and 11 bases separated the two germline ends. This CDR3 region has 13 residues. Germline V lookup: CDR1 LGHNA, CDR2 YNFKEQ. The CDR3 DNA follows: TGTGCCAGCAGCCCCGCAGGGAGATACGAGCAGTACTTC. Protein product: CASSPAGRYEQYF.

This chain joins TRBV2 and TRBJ2-1, with 9 bases lining up with TRBD2. The germline CDR1 and CDR2 sequences are SNHLY and FYNNEI. This CDR3 spans 17 amino acids. Trimming at V came to 1 base and at J to 4 bases, leaving 8 bases not matched to a gene. The CDR3 loop reads CASSEGNAGGVYNEQFF. Here the CDR3 DNA reads TGTGCCAGCAGTGAAGGCAACGCGGGAGGGGTTTACAATGAGCAGTTCTTC.

The chain joins TRBV4-2 to TRBJ1-5, with D possibly matching TRBD1 (5 bases). V was cut by 0 bases and J by 6 bases, with 18 bases left in between. CDR3 length: 17 amino acids. The V gene's germline CDR1 is LGHNA and CDR2 YNFKEQ. The CDR3 DNA reads as TGTGCCAGCAGCCAAGATAGGGGCGGAGCAGGGAGTCAGCCCCAGCATTTT. This codes for CASSQDRGGAGSQPQHF.

This chain links TRBV7-9 with TRBJ1-2, with 12 positions matching TRBD1. The CDR3 length is 13 residues. The germline CDR1 and CDR2 sequences are SEHNR and FQNEAQ (reference sequence). Trimming at V came to 10 bases and at J to 7 bases, leaving 7 bases not matched to a gene. The CDR3 DNA sequence: TGTGCCACGCTGGGACAGGGGGCGCTTGGCTACACCTTC. Amino acid sequence: CATLGQGALGYTF.

This clone was seen a single time. J is TRBJ1-1 and V is TRBV7-9; 8 nucleotides line up with TRBD1. V lost 5 bases, J lost 3 bases, and 14 bases stayed unmatched. CDR3 length: 17 amino acids. Per the germline V gene, CDR1 is SEHNR and CDR2 is FQNEAQ (reference sequence). The CDR3 nucleotides read TGTGCCAGCAGCCCCAGGACAGGGAGAGAAATGGACACTGAAGCTTTCTTT. Its protein is CASSPRTGREMDTEAFF.

The V call is TRBV6-4, the J call TRBJ1-1; 10 bases align to TRBD1. V lost 6 bases, J lost 3 bases, and 4 bases stayed unmatched. This CDR3 comprises 14 residues. The germline CDR1 and CDR2 sequences are MRHNA and SNTAGT. In DNA form, the CDR3 reads TGTGCCAGCAGGGAGACAGGGGGCTACACTGAAGCTTTCTTT. It codes for CASRETGGYTEAFF.

CDR3 nucleotide sequence: TGTGCCAGCGGCCCTTTTGGGACTAGCGGAGAGACCCAGTACTTC. It yields the protein CASGPFGTSGETQYF. The gene calls are TRBV2 and TRBJ2-5; TRBD2 agrees at 11 bases. This CDR3 has 15 amino acids. The J segment lost 4 bases and the V segment lost 8 bases, leaving 9 bases of the junction unmatched. The germline V gene has CDR1 SNHLY and CDR2 FYNNEI. Full variable domain (outside the CDR3, taken from reference TRBV2 and TRBJ2-5): EPEVTQTPSHQVTQMGQEVILRCVPISNHLYFYWYRQILGQKVEFLVSFYNNEISEKSEIFDDQFSVERPDGSNFTLKIRSTKLEDSAMYFCASGPFGTSGETQYFGPGTRLLVL.

The chain employs TRBV5-1 and TRBJ2-7, with D unclear. Germline assignment: CDR1 SGHRS and CDR2 YFSETQ. Trimming removed 0 bases at V and 2 bases at J, with 9 bases between. This CDR3 has 14 amino acids. The CDR3 reads CASSLGELTYEQYF. In nucleotides, the CDR3 is TGCGCCAGCAGCTTGGGGGAACTAACCTACGAGCAGTACTTC.

The chain is built from TRBV6-1 and TRBJ1-3; the D is unclear. The CDR3 spans 14 residues. CDR1 and CDR2 (germline): MNHNS, SASEGT. Trimming left V 7 bases short and J 1 base short, with 11 bases between. CDR3 bases: TGTGCCAGCATCGCGTGGAGGTCTGGAAACACCATATATTTT. It codes for CASIAWRSGNTIYF.

This chain joins TRBV6-5 and TRBJ1-1; TRBD1 aligns across 7 bases. J gave up 1 base and V 8 bases, and 7 bases lay outside the gene matches. CDR3 size: 14 residues. The germline gives CDR1 MNHEY, CDR2 SVGAGI. In DNA, the CDR3 is TGTGCCAGCCAGGGGGAAGGGAGGAACACTGAAGCTTTCTTT. The encoded protein is CASQGEGRNTEAFF.

The J gene is TRBJ2-5, the V gene TRBV10-3; D tentatively fits TRBD1 or TRBD2 (5 bases each). This CDR3 region has 14 residues. Trimming took 0 bases from V and 4 from J, leaving 9 bases between them. Germline CDR1 ENHRY, CDR2 SYGVKD. Here the CDR3 reads CAISESGDLETQYF. CDR3 sequence (DNA): TGTGCCATCAGTGAGTCGGGGGACCTAGAGACCCAGTACTTC.

The chain joins TRBV5-4 to TRBJ2-7; 11 nucleotides align to TRBD1. This CDR3 region has 14 residues. Germline trimming cut 6 bases from V and 2 bases from J; bases unmatched to any gene: 4. The germline V gene encodes CDR1 SGHNT and CDR2 YYREEE (reference sequence). CDR3 nucleotides: TGTGCCAGCAAAGGGGGACAGGGGGCCTACGAGCAGTACTTC. Protein sequence: CASKGGQGAYEQYF.

CDR3 nucleotides: TGTGCCAGCAGTTCCTCGGGACTAGCGGGGGAGTACGAGCAGTACTTC. Amino acids: CASSSSGLAGEYEQYF. The rearrangement links TRBV28 to TRBJ2-7; 14 bases are shared with TRBD2. Germline CDR1 reads MDHEN; CDR2 reads SYDVKM. With 4 bases clipped from V and 4 bases from J, the junction kept 6 bases outside the gene matches. The CDR3 runs 16 residues.

Here the CDR3 reads CASSVDQREGSYNEQFF. Here the CDR3 DNA reads TGTGCCAGCAGCGTAGACCAGCGGGAGGGTTCCTACAATGAGCAGTTCTTC. The V gene is TRBV9, the J gene TRBJ2-1; 10 positions match TRBD2. The CDR3 is 17 amino acids. Germline values: CDR1 SGDLS, CDR2 YYNGEE. Trimming cost V 0 bases and J 1 base; bases outside gene matches: 4.

This clone was counted a single time. This sequence joins TRBV10-3 and TRBJ2-7; 11 nucleotides agree with TRBD2. Germline loops: CDR1 ENHRY, CDR2 SYGVKD. The J segment lost 3 bases and the V segment lost 5 bases, leaving 3 bases of the junction unmatched. The CDR3 runs to 14 residues. The CDR3 bases are TGTGCCATCAGTTCTAGCGGGAGGTTCTACGAGCAGTACTTC. It codes for CAISSSGRFYEQYF.

The J gene is TRBJ2-2, the V gene TRBV4-1; the D gene is possibly TRBD1 (5 bases). Germline CDR1 MGHRA, CDR2 YSYEKL. V was pared by 0 bases and J by 7 bases, with 15 bases between. This CDR3 region has 16 residues. CDR3 region: CASSQEWQGEDGELFF. As DNA, the CDR3 is TGCGCCAGCAGCCAAGAGTGGCAGGGCGAAGACGGGGAGCTGTTTTTT.

The V gene is TRBV7-9, the J gene TRBJ2-7, with D possibly matching TRBD1 (5 bases). Trimming shortened V by 1 base and J by 2 bases, and 15 bases separated the two germline ends. Germline values: CDR1 SEHNR, CDR2 FQNEAQ (reference sequence). The CDR3 is 16 residues long. The CDR3 reads CASSLGETGTTYEQYF. The CDR3 region has the DNA TGTGCCAGCAGCTTAGGGGAAACAGGTACGACCTACGAGCAGTACTTC.

For the CDR3, the DNA is TGTGCCAGCAGTTCCGGACAGTGGTATGAGACCCAGTACTTC. This encodes CASSSGQWYETQYF. The V gene is TRBV2, the J gene TRBJ2-5, with D tentatively TRBD1 (6 bases). This CDR3 is 14 amino acids long. V was shortened by 5 bases and J by 5 bases, with 15 bases between the two germline ends. CDR1 is SNHLY and CDR2 is FYNNEI in the germline V gene. Looking up the rest from reference TRBV2 and TRBJ2-5 gives the full variable domain: EPEVTQTPSHQVTQMGQEVILRCVPISNHLYFYWYRQILGQKVEFLVSFYNNEISEKSEIFDDQFSVERPDGSNFTLKIRSTKLEDSAMYFCASSSGQWYETQYFGPGTRLLVL.

Points on this clone: This sample also contains other DNA sequences that code for the same CDR3. The chain has TRBV27 and TRBJ2-5; D may be TRBD2 (5 bases). Trimming shortened V by 3 bases and J by 1 base, and 6 bases separated the two germline ends. Germline V gene sequence: CDR1 MNHEY, CDR2 SMNVEV (reference sequence). The CDR3 sequence is 13 residues long. The CDR3 nucleotides are TGTGCCAGCAGTTTGGGAGCCCAAGAGACCCAGTACTTC. Its translation is CASSLGAQETQYF.

The V and J genes are TRBV9 and TRBJ2-1; TRBD2 aligns across 7 bases. V lost 4 bases and J lost 9; bases outside the gene matches: 10. The CDR3 extends over 14 amino acids. Germline V gene sequence: CDR1 SGDLS, CDR2 YYNGEE. CDR3 protein: CASSSETSTVEQFF. In nucleotides, the CDR3 is TGTGCCAGCAGCTCCGAGACTAGCACGGTTGAGCAGTTCTTC.

The V gene is TRBV7-8, the J gene TRBJ2-1, with 9 bases fitting TRBD2. V lost 2 bases, J lost 5 bases, and 7 bases stayed unmatched. The germline gives CDR1 SGHVS, CDR2 FQNEAQ. The CDR3 is 16 residues long. CDR3 amino acids: CASSLSVTSGNNEQFF. DNA of the CDR3: TGTGCCAGCAGCTTATCCGTGACTAGCGGAAACAATGAGCAGTTCTTC.

V gene TRBV5-6 combines with J gene TRBJ2-5, with TRBD2 matching over 11 bases. This CDR3 comprises 16 residues. Per the germline V gene, CDR1 is SGHDT and CDR2 is YYEEEE. V lost 0 bases to trimming and J lost 4 bases; unmatched junction nucleotides: 5. CDR3 loop: CASSLGLAGFPETQYF. Here the CDR3 DNA reads TGTGCCAGCAGCTTGGGACTAGCGGGGTTCCCAGAGACCCAGTACTTC.

CDR3 amino acids: CASSLWGSRQGAYEQYF. The DNA for the CDR3 is TGTGCCAGCAGTTTATGGGGGTCGAGACAGGGGGCGTACGAGCAGTACTTC. The rearrangement links TRBV28 to TRBJ2-7; 10 bases align to TRBD1. CDR1 is MDHEN, CDR2 SYDVKM, per germline. J was trimmed by 4 bases and V by 0 bases; bases with no gene match: 9. The CDR3 contains 17 residues.

This clone was found once. This chain uses TRBV27 with TRBJ2-7; 7 nucleotides agree with TRBD2. The CDR3 is made up of 15 amino acids. Germline trimming cut 5 bases from V and 2 bases from J; bases unmatched to any gene: 9. CDR1 MNHEY and CDR2 SMNVEV come from the germline V gene (reference sequence). CDR3 nucleotide sequence: TGTGCCAGCAGTCCCCTGGGGGGAGGGACCTACGAGCAGTACTTC. It translates to CASSPLGGGTYEQYF.

The genes are TRBV7-2 and TRBJ2-5; 12 positions agree with TRBD2. Germline loops: CDR1 SGHTA, CDR2 FQGNSA. The CDR3 runs 16 residues. V lost 4 bases, J lost 7 bases, and 10 bases stayed unmatched. CDR3 coding DNA: TGTGCCAGCAGCTCGTCTAGCGGGGGGGCTCTCCGGACCCAGTACTTC. It codes for CASSSSSGGALRTQYF.

The chain combines TRBV6-5 with TRBJ2-2; 8 bases fit TRBD1. Per germline, CDR1 MNHEY and CDR2 SVGAGI. The CDR3 extends over 15 amino acids. The ends lost 7 bases at V and 2 bases at J; junction bases unmatched: 6. CDR3 nucleotides: TGTGCCAGCATTAACGGACAGGGAAACACCGGGGAGCTGTTTTTT. Translating it yields CASINGQGNTGELFF.

This clone was counted between two and nine times. This rearrangement joins TRBV7-8 to TRBJ1-6; perhaps TRBD1 as D (6 bases). Germline values: CDR1 SGHVS, CDR2 FQNEAQ. This CDR3 is built from 14 residues. With 5 bases removed from V and 7 bases from J, the gap between germline ends came to 12 bases. As DNA, the CDR3 is TGTGCCAGCAGCATCACAGGGCACAATTCACCCCTCCACTTT. The encoded protein is CASSITGHNSPLHF.